These 12 T cell receptor beta chains originate from one sample sequenced in a study of spatial heterogeneity in lung cancer. MiXCR, applied by TCRdb to the 5' RACE reads, yields one record per CDR3 protein. The top ten clones hold roughly a fifth of a sample with about 94,000 distinct CDR3 sequences, roughly a fifth of them seen once. Time point denoted: blood at routine non-recurrence follow-up after resection. The sample in question was PBMCs, obtained at follow-up. These receptors all come from a male donor with early-stage non-small cell lung cancer.

The chain couples TRBV7-8 to TRBJ1-5, with a possible D match to TRBD1 (5 bases). V was pared by 8 bases and J by 5 bases, with 10 bases between. The CDR3 spans 12 residues. Germline V CDR1 and CDR2: SGHVS, FQNEAQ. The CDR3 is CASGHLYQPQHF. The CDR3 DNA reads TGTGCCAGCGGACACCTCTATCAGCCCCAGCATTTT.

The chain employs TRBV12-3 or TRBV12-4 and TRBJ1-4; TRBD1 is a possible D gene (5 bases). The CDR3 is 14 amino acids. V lost 3 bases and J lost 10, with 15 bases in between. The CDR3 protein is CASSFGTGDGKLFF. The CDR3 nucleotides are TGTGCCAGCAGTTTTGGGACCGGAGACGGAAAACTGTTTTTT.

The rearrangement links TRBV18 to TRBJ2-7, with D perhaps TRBD2 (6 bases). V was shortened by 6 bases and J by 5 bases, with 17 bases between the two germline ends. Germline CDR1 KGHSH, CDR2 LQKENI. The CDR3 sequence is 14 residues long. CDR3 bases: TGTGCCAGCTCTCAAACTAGCAGCGGCGACGAGCAGTACTTC. Amino acids: CASSQTSSGDEQYF.

This rearrangement joins TRBV5-1 to TRBJ2-7; possibly TRBD2 for D (5 bases). Trimming removed 3 bases from V and 5 bases from J, with 12 bases in between. The length of the CDR3 is 13 residues. Germline V lookup: CDR1 SGHRS, CDR2 YFSETQ. The CDR3 DNA reads TGCGCCAGCAGCTCCCTAGAGGGTAACGAGCAGTACGTC. This sequence encodes CASSSLEGNEQYV.

This clonotype was observed at least ten times. The rearrangement joins TRBV11-2 to TRBJ2-5; no firm D call. Germline V lookup: CDR1 SGHAT, CDR2 FQNNGV. This CDR3 has 15 residues. V lost 6 bases, J lost 2 bases, and 16 bases lay in between. The CDR3 bases are TGTGCCAGCAGTAAAGTGCTAGGGCCTCAAGAGACCCAGTACTTC. It encodes CASSKVLGPQETQYF.

The genes are TRBV9 and TRBJ2-3; 11 bases are a match to TRBD1. Trimming cost V 0 bases and J 4 bases; bases outside gene matches: 7. Germline lookup yields CDR1 SGDLS and CDR2 YYNGEE. This CDR3 is built from 17 residues. The CDR3 sequence is CASSVDGRGQGADTQYF. The CDR3 bases are TGTGCCAGCAGCGTAGACGGGCGGGGACAGGGGGCAGATACGCAGTATTTT.

As regards this clonotype: At one of its ends the junction is not consistent with the germline gene, which may arise from a read error. V gene TRBV6-5 combines with J gene TRBJ2-1; TRBD2 agrees at 7 bases. Germline loops: CDR1 MNHEY, CDR2 SVGAGI. The length of the CDR3 is 17 residues. CDR3 amino acids: CAGSYPTIGTTPNEQFF. In nucleotides, the CDR3 is TGTGCCGGCAGTTACCCAACTATCGGGACTACCCCCAATGAGCAGTTCTTC.

V is TRBV3-1 and J is TRBJ2-3, with a weak D call TRBD2 (5 bases). CDR1 and CDR2 from the germline V gene are LGHDT and YNNKEL (reference sequence). CDR3 length: 16 residues. V was trimmed by 3 bases and J by 0 bases, leaving 13 bases between them. The CDR3 DNA reads as TGTGCCAGCAGCCAGGAGGCGTGGCAGAGCACAGATACGCAGTATTTT. Translating it yields CASSQEAWQSTDTQYF.

This clonotype has only a few counts. This chain connects TRBV18 to TRBJ2-5; D ambiguous. V gave up 5 bases and J gave up 3 bases, with 10 bases separating them. The CDR3 loop spans 13 amino acids. The V gene's germline CDR1 is KGHSH and CDR2 LQKENI. CDR3 amino acids: CASSTDQEETQYF. CDR3 nucleotide sequence: TGTGCCAGCTCAACGGACCAAGAAGAGACCCAGTACTTC.

In this sample, this clonotype turned up a few times. The chain recombines TRBV5-1 with TRBJ1-6; TRBD1 agrees at 7 bases. V was pared by 4 bases and J by 10 bases, with 8 bases of the junction left unmatched. CDR1 and CDR2 (germline): SGHRS, YFSETQ. The CDR3 consists of 14 residues. CDR3 protein: CASSLGTEVSPLHF. CDR3 sequence (DNA): TGCGCCAGCAGCCTCGGGACAGAGGTATCACCCCTCCACTTT.

V gene TRBV7-9 combines with J gene TRBJ2-4; no firm D call. This CDR3 has 14 amino acids. Germline V CDR1 and CDR2: SEHNR, FQNEAQ (reference sequence). Trimming removed 4 bases from V and 3 bases from J, with 10 bases in between. The CDR3 DNA is TGTGCCAGCAGCTCGTCCCCGGGCAAAAACATTCAGTACTTC. It translates to CASSSSPGKNIQYF.

The gene calls are TRBV6-2 or TRBV6-3 and TRBJ2-1; no clear D. Per germline, CDR1 MNHEY and CDR2 SVGEGT. The length of the CDR3 is 12 residues. V was cut by 6 bases and J by 5 bases, with 8 bases left in between. The CDR3 is CASSPIDNEQFF. CDR3 bases: TGTGCCAGCAGCCCGATCGACAATGAGCAGTTCTTC.